These 27 T cell receptor beta chains came from one sample sequenced in a study of identical twins. TCRdb itself ran the 5' RACE reads through MiXCR, one entry per CDR3 protein. The table records 200,000 to 250,000 distinct CDR3 sequences, approximately 12% of them present only once. These data also formed part of another study, on yellow fever vaccine responses in identical twins.

Sequencing input: memory (CD45RO+) T cells sorted from blood. These receptors were taken from a woman aged 18 to 35 in good health.

The chain carries TRBV29-1 and TRBJ2-7; 8 positions match TRBD1. The CDR3 length is 13 residues. Trimming took 6 bases from V and 3 from J; bases not matched to a gene: 7. Germline V gives CDR1 SQVTM, CDR2 ANQGSEA. In nucleotides, the CDR3 is TGCAGCGTGGCCCCGACAGGGGTCTACGAGCAGTACTTC. Translating gives CSVAPTGVYEQYF.

This clonotype was detected only a few times. This chain connects TRBV7-2 to TRBJ1-3; D gene ambiguous. The germline V gene encodes CDR1 SGHTA and CDR2 FQGNSA. This CDR3 region has 14 residues. The V gene lost 2 bases and the J gene lost 8 bases, with 13 bases spanning the gap. The CDR3 sequence is CASSLRSTGDTIYF. The CDR3 region has the DNA TGTGCCAGCAGCTTACGGAGTACCGGGGACACCATATATTTT. The full variable domain, in which reference TRBV7-2 and TRBJ1-3 provide the parts outside the CDR3, is GAGVSQSPSNKVTEKGKDVELRCDPISGHTALYWYRQSLGQGLEFLIYFQGNSAPDKSGLPSDRFSAERTGGSVSTLTIQRTQQEDSAVYLCASSLRSTGDTIYFGEGSWLTVV.

The gene calls are TRBV7-6 and TRBJ2-3; weak D call: TRBD1 (5 bases). CDR3 length equals 16 residues. V gave up 5 bases and J gave up 0 bases, with 15 bases separating them. Per germline, CDR1 SGHVS and CDR2 FNYEAQ. CDR3 sequence: CASSPRAGISTDTQYF. The CDR3 DNA reads as TGTGCCAGCAGCCCAAGGGCAGGGATTAGCACAGATACGCAGTATTTT.

The rearrangement joins TRBV25-1 to TRBJ2-1; 11 bases are a match to TRBD2. Looked up from germline, CDR1 is MGHDK and CDR2 is SYGVNS. The CDR3 sequence is 16 residues long. V lost 4 bases, J lost 12 bases, and 14 bases stayed unmatched. CDR3 region: CASSGFSGREALRQFF. CDR3 coding DNA: TGTGCCAGCAGTGGCTTTAGCGGGAGGGAAGCTCTACGGCAGTTCTTC.

This chain uses TRBV20-1 with TRBJ2-7; TRBD2 aligns across 7 bases. CDR3 length equals 14 residues. J gave up 3 bases and V 7 bases, and 12 bases lay outside the gene matches. CDR1 and CDR2 (germline): DFQATT, SNEGSKA (reference sequence). The CDR3 DNA sequence: TGCAGTGTTCGCCCCGGGACTAAAAACTACGAGCAGTACTTC. Encoded protein: CSVRPGTKNYEQYF.

V and J are TRBV29-1 and TRBJ2-2, with 9 bases identical to TRBD1. V shed 4 bases, J shed 2 bases, and the junction held 8 bases outside the gene matches. Germline V gene sequence: CDR1 SQVTM, CDR2 ANQGSEA. This CDR3 has 16 residues. The CDR3 reads CSVGGTGSFNTGELFF. For the CDR3, the DNA is TGCAGCGTTGGAGGGACAGGGAGCTTCAACACCGGGGAGCTGTTTTTT.

This clonotype was recorded a few times. The chain joins TRBV7-9 to TRBJ2-4; no clear D gene. V lost 3 bases and J lost 0, with 9 bases in between. Germline-derived CDR1 and CDR2 are SEHNR and FQNEAQ (reference sequence). This CDR3 region has 15 residues. DNA of the CDR3: TGTGCCAGCAGCTTTGGAACTATAGCCAAAAACATTCAGTACTTC. Translation gives CASSFGTIAKNIQYF.

The chain carries TRBV7-2 and TRBJ2-5; D is uncertain. The germline V gene encodes CDR1 SGHTA and CDR2 FQGNSA. V dropped 1 base and J dropped 5 bases, with 5 bases sitting between them. CDR3 size: 12 residues. The CDR3 sequence: CASSLDWETQYF. CDR3 nucleotide sequence: TGTGCCAGCAGCTTAGATTGGGAGACCCAGTACTTC.

This clonotype was picked up many times. The chain is built from TRBV2 and TRBJ1-5; a weak D match, TRBD1 (5 bases). CDR3 length equals 15 residues. CDR1 and CDR2 (germline): SNHLY, FYNNEI. The V end was cut by 5 bases, the J end by 5 bases, with 16 bases between. The CDR3 loop is CASSRRQGGDQPQHF. CDR3 bases: TGTGCCAGCAGTAGGAGGCAGGGAGGAGATCAGCCCCAGCATTTT. Filled out from reference TRBV2 and TRBJ1-5, the complete variable domain reads EPEVTQTPSHQVTQMGQEVILRCVPISNHLYFYWYRQILGQKVEFLVSFYNNEISEKSEIFDDQFSVERPDGSNFTLKIRSTKLEDSAMYFCASSRRQGGDQPQHFGDGTRLSIL.

This clonotype appeared a few times. The gene calls are TRBV3-1 and TRBJ2-7; 10 nucleotides agree with TRBD2. This CDR3 is 18 amino acids long. Germline V gene sequence: CDR1 LGHDT, CDR2 YNNKEL (reference sequence). The V gene end was trimmed by 11 bases and the J gene end by 4 bases; junction bases not matched to a gene: 23. CDR3 bases: TGTGCCTCCACCCAACGCCCGTTGGCTAGCGGGAGAGGGTACGAGCAGTACTTC. As protein: CASTQRPLASGRGYEQYF.

This CDR3 reads CASSFMSTDTQYF. The CDR3 DNA sequence: TGTGCCAGCAGCTTTATGAGCACAGATACGCAGTATTTT. V is TRBV9 and J is TRBJ2-3; D remains ambiguous. V lost 4 bases and J 0 bases, leaving 6 bases between the germline ends. The germline gives CDR1 SGDLS, CDR2 YYNGEE. The CDR3 is made up of 13 amino acids.

This clonotype was found many times. V is TRBV28 and J is TRBJ1-3; a possible D gene is TRBD1 (5 bases). Trimming left V 4 bases short and J 3 bases short, with 10 bases between. Germline values: CDR1 MDHEN, CDR2 SYDVKM. CDR3 length: 14 residues. This chain's CDR3 is CASSYQGVGNTIYF. In nucleotides, the CDR3 is TGTGCCAGCAGTTACCAGGGTGTTGGAAACACCATATATTTT.

This clonotype came up a few times. This chain links TRBV20-1 with TRBJ2-1; 9 nucleotides align to TRBD1. Germline V CDR1 and CDR2: DFQATT, SNEGSKA (reference sequence). After removal of 1 base from V and 7 bases from J, the junction contained 11 bases not matched to a gene. CDR3 length: 16 amino acids. CDR3: CSARGGTGSIINEQFF. The CDR3 nucleotides read TGCAGTGCTAGAGGGGGGACAGGGTCTATTATAAATGAGCAGTTCTTC.

This clonotype is labeled medium-sized. CDR3 nucleotide sequence: TGTGCCAGCAGCTTAGAGGTTCGGGGAAGCAATGAGCAGTTCTTC. It encodes CASSLEVRGSNEQFF. The V gene is TRBV11-2, the J gene TRBJ2-1; tentative D call: TRBD2 (5 bases). The CDR3 consists of 15 residues. V was trimmed by 0 bases and J by 6 bases, leaving 12 bases between them. CDR1 is SGHAT and CDR2 is FQNNGV in the germline V gene.

This clonotype was picked up a small number of times. This chain joins TRBV3-1 and TRBJ2-1, with D hard to call. V was shortened by 5 bases and J by 0 bases, with 17 bases between the two germline ends. The germline V gene has CDR1 LGHDT and CDR2 YNNKEL (reference sequence). The CDR3 is 17 residues long. Written as DNA, the CDR3 is TGTGCCAGCAGCATTTCGGCACGGACCGGCTCCTACAATGAGCAGTTCTTC. It specifies CASSISARTGSYNEQFF.

This clonotype was counted many times. The V call is TRBV27, the J call TRBJ2-1; a weak D match, TRBD1 (5 bases). The ends were cut back, 5 bases at V and 5 bases at J, with 13 bases in the middle. The CDR3 totals 14 residues. Per germline, CDR1 MNHEY and CDR2 SMNVEV (reference sequence). CDR3 nucleotide sequence: TGTGCCAGCAGTCTTAGGGGTACCCACAATGAGCAGTTCTTC. Its protein is CASSLRGTHNEQFF.

This chain joins TRBV4-3 and TRBJ2-7, with 10 bases that match TRBD2. CDR1 is LGHNA, CDR2 YSLEER, per germline. This CDR3 region has 18 residues. V lost 0 bases, J lost 0 bases, and 8 bases stayed unmatched. This chain's CDR3 is CASSQDYFLAGDSYEQYF. The CDR3 DNA reads as TGCGCCAGCAGCCAAGATTATTTTCTAGCGGGAGACTCCTACGAGCAGTACTTC.

The chain is built from TRBV11-2 and TRBJ2-5; 10 nucleotides agree with TRBD2. This CDR3 spans 21 amino acids. Germline V lookup: CDR1 SGHAT, CDR2 FQNNGV. With V trimmed by 5 bases and J by 5 bases, 26 bases remained unmatched. The CDR3 nucleotides are TGTGCCAGCAGCCCGACGTCGTCTAGCGGGAGCTTACATTCAACGAGGGAGACCCAGTACTTC. Translating it yields CASSPTSSSGSLHSTRETQYF.

This clonotype was recorded at least ten times. The rearrangement links TRBV29-1 to TRBJ2-3; D possibly matches TRBD1 or TRBD2 (5 bases each). V lost 4 bases to trimming and J lost 6 bases, with 11 bases between them. The length of the CDR3 is 12 residues. The germline CDR1 and CDR2 sequences are SQVTM and ANQGSEA. CDR3 DNA: TGCAGCGTTGCGACTGGGACCGATACGCAGTATTTT. Amino acids: CSVATGTDTQYF.

CDR3 DNA: TGTGCCAGCAGCCCTCGAACTGGCGCGGGAGGGCCGTACGAGCAGTACTTC. As protein: CASSPRTGAGGPYEQYF. The chain uses TRBV28 and TRBJ2-7; 9 bases line up with TRBD2. CDR1 is MDHEN and CDR2 is SYDVKM in the germline V gene. V lost 6 bases to trimming and J lost 4 bases; unmatched junction nucleotides: 16. The CDR3 is 17 residues long.

Ten or more counts support this clonotype. This chain uses TRBV27 with TRBJ2-1; D is unresolved. The germline gives CDR1 MNHEY, CDR2 SMNVEV (reference sequence). Trimming left V 6 bases short and J 8 bases short, with 8 bases between. This CDR3 contains 11 residues. CDR3: CASRGRDEQFF. The CDR3 DNA reads TGTGCCAGCAGGGGTAGGGATGAGCAGTTCTTC.

This clonotype has ten or more counts. This chain connects TRBV7-2 to TRBJ2-1; D is unclear. CDR3 length equals 13 residues. The ends were cut back, 5 bases at V and 5 bases at J, with 10 bases in the middle. From germline, CDR1 is SGHTA and CDR2 FQGNSA. CDR3 residues: CASSARRDNEQFF. The DNA for the CDR3 is TGTGCCAGCAGCGCCCGACGGGACAATGAGCAGTTCTTC. Supplemented by reference TRBV7-2 and TRBJ2-1, the full variable domain reads GAGVSQSPSNKVTEKGKDVELRCDPISGHTALYWYRQSLGQGLEFLIYFQGNSAPDKSGLPSDRFSAERTGGSVSTLTIQRTQQEDSAVYLCASSARRDNEQFFGPGTRLTVL.

This clonotype appeared many times. The V call is TRBV15, the J call TRBJ1-1; 8 bases fit TRBD1. After removal of 5 bases from V and 6 bases from J, the junction contained 8 bases not matched to a gene. There are 14 residues in the CDR3. Germline assignment: CDR1 LNHNV and CDR2 YYDKDF (reference sequence). The CDR3 DNA reads as TGTGCCACCAGCTCCGGACAGGGAGGCGCTGAAGCTTTCTTT. Protein sequence: CATSSGQGGAEAFF.

This clonotype was seen repeatedly, ten times or more. The V and J genes are TRBV5-1 and TRBJ2-2; 10 bases are shared with TRBD2. Germline CDR1 is SGHRS and CDR2 is YFSETQ. Unmatched junction bases numbered 15, after V lost 6 bases and J lost 7 bases. The CDR3 sequence is 17 residues long. The CDR3 region has the DNA TGCGCCAGCACCCTCGACACTAGCGGGAAACTTGTCGGGGAGCTGTTTTTT. It is translated as CASTLDTSGKLVGELFF.

This clonotype was seen many times. The CDR3 DNA follows: TGCAGCGTCTCCGGGACAGGGGTGTCAAAGCAGTACTTC. Protein sequence: CSVSGTGVSKQYF. This rearrangement joins TRBV29-1 to TRBJ2-7; TRBD1 matches 10 bases. This CDR3 is 13 amino acids long. The ends lost 6 bases at V and 8 bases at J; junction bases unmatched: 10. From germline, CDR1 is SQVTM and CDR2 ANQGSEA.

This clonotype was seen a few times. The chain carries TRBV4-1 and TRBJ1-1, with 9 bases aligning to TRBD1. Germline values: CDR1 MGHRA, CDR2 YSYEKL. The V gene end was trimmed by 1 base and the J gene end by 1 base; junction bases not matched to a gene: 1. This CDR3 has 15 amino acids. This CDR3 is CASSQVGQGNTEAFF. The CDR3 DNA is TGCGCCAGCAGCCAAGTGGGACAGGGGAACACTGAAGCTTTCTTT.

This chain links TRBV7-2 with TRBJ1-5, with D possibly being TRBD1 (6 bases). Germline lookup yields CDR1 SGHTA and CDR2 FQGNSA. With 5 bases removed from V and 0 bases from J, the gap between germline ends came to 11 bases. This CDR3 has 15 residues. CDR3 bases: TGTGCCAGCAGCCCCGACAGGCGTAGCAATCAGCCCCAGCATTTT. Residues: CASSPDRRSNQPQHF. Combining the CDR3 with reference TRBV7-2 and TRBJ1-5 gives the whole variable domain GAGVSQSPSNKVTEKGKDVELRCDPISGHTALYWYRQSLGQGLEFLIYFQGNSAPDKSGLPSDRFSAERTGGSVSTLTIQRTQQEDSAVYLCASSPDRRSNQPQHFGDGTRLSIL.